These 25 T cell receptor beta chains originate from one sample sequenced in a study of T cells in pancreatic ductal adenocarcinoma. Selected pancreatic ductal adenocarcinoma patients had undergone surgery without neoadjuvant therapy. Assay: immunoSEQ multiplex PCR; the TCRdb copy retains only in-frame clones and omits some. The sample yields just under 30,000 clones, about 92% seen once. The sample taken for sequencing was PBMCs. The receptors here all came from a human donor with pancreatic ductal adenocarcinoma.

CDR3 DNA sequence: TGCGCCAGCAGCTTAGGTGCGCCGAATGAGCAGTTCTTC. Translated, it gives CASSLGAPNEQFF. V usage is TRBV5-1 and J usage is TRBJ2-1; D ambiguous. Germline V gives CDR1 SGHRS, CDR2 YFSETQ. This CDR3 contains 13 residues. Trimming pared 2 bases from V and 7 bases from J, leaving 10 bases between.

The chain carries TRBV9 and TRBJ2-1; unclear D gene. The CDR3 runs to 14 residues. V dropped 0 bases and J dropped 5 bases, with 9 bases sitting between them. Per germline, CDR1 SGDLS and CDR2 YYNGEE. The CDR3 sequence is CASSVAPDHNEQFF. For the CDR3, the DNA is TGTGCCAGCAGCGTAGCCCCCGACCACAATGAGCAGTTCTTC.

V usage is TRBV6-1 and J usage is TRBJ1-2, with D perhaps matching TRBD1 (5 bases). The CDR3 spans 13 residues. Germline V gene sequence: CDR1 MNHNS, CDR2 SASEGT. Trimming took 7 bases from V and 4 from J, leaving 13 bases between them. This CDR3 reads CASILTASYGYTF. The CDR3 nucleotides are TGTGCCAGCATCCTGACAGCGAGCTATGGCTACACCTTC.

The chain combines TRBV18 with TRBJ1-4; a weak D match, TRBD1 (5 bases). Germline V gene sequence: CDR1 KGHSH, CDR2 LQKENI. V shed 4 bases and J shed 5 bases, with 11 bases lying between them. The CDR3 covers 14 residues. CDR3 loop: CASSQTALNEKLFF. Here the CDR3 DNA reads TGTGCCAGCTCACAGACAGCTCTGAATGAAAAACTGTTTTTT. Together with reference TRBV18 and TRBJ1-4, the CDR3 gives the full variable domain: NAGVMQNPRHLVRRRGQEARLRCSPMKGHSHVYWYRQLPEEGLKFMVYLQKENIIDESGMPKERFSAEFPKEGPSILRIQQVVRGDSAAYFCASSQTALNEKLFFGSGTQLSVL.

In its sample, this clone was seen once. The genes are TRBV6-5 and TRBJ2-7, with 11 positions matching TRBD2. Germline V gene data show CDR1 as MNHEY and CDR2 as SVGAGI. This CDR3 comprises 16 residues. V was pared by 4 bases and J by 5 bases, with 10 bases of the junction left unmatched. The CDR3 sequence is CASSWRNIAGGNEQYF. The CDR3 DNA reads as TGTGCCAGCAGTTGGCGAAATATAGCGGGAGGGAACGAGCAGTACTTC.

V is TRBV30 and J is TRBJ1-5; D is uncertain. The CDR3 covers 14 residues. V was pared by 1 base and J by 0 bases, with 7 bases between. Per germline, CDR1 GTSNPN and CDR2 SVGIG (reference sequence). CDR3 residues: CAWSAGPSNQPQHF. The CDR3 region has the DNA TGTGCCTGGAGTGCCGGCCCTAGCAATCAGCCCCAGCATTTT.

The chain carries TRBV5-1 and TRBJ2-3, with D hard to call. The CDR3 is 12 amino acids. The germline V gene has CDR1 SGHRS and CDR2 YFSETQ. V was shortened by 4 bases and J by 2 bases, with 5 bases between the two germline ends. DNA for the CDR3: TGCGCCAGCAGCGAGAACACAGATACGCAGTATTTT. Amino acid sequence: CASSENTDTQYF.

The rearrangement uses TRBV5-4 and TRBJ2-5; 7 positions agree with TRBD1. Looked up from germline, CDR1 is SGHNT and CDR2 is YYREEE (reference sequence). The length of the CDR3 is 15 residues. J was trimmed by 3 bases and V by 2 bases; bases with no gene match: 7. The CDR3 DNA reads TGTGCCAGCAGCTTCGATTCGGGACAGAAAGAGACCCAGTACTTC. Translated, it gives CASSFDSGQKETQYF.

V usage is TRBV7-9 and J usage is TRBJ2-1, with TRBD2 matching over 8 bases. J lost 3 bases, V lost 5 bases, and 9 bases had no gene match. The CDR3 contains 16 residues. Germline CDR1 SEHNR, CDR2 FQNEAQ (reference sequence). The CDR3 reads CASSPIRGGIYNEQFF. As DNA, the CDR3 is TGTGCCAGCAGCCCAATCCGCGGGGGGATCTACAATGAGCAGTTCTTC. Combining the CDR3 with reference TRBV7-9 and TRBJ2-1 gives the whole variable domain DTGVSQNPRHKITKRGQNVTFRCDPISEHNRLYWYRQTLGQGPEFLTYFQNEAQLEKSRLLSDRFSAERPKGSFSTLEIQRTEQGDSAMYLCASSPIRGGIYNEQFFGPGTRLTVL.

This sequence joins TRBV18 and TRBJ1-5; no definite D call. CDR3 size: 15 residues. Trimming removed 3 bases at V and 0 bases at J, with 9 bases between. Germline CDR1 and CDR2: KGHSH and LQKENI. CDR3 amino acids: CASSPGMYSNQPQHF. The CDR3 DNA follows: TGTGCCAGCTCACCCGGGATGTATAGCAATCAGCCCCAGCATTTT.

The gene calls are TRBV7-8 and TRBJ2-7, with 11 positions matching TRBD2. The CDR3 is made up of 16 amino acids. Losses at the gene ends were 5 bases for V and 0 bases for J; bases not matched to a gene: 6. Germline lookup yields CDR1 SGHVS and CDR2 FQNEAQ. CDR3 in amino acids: CASSTTSGSLSYEQYF. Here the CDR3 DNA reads TGTGCCAGCAGCACTACTAGCGGGAGTCTCTCCTACGAGCAGTACTTC.

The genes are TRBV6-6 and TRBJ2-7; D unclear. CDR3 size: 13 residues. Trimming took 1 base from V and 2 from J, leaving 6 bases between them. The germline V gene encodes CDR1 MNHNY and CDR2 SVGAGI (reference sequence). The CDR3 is CASSYYEAYEQYF. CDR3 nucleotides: TGTGCCAGCAGTTACTATGAGGCCTACGAGCAGTACTTC.

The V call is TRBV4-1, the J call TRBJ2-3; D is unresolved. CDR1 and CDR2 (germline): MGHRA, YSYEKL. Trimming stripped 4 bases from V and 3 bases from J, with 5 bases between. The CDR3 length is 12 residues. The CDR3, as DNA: TGCGCCAGCAGCCGACCTACAGATACGCAGTATTTT. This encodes CASSRPTDTQYF.

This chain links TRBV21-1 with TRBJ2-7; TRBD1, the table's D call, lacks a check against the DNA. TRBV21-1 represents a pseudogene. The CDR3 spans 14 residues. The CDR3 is CASDVGQLDYEQYF. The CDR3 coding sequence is TGTGCCAGCGACGTTGGACAGCTTGACTACGAGCAGTACTTC.

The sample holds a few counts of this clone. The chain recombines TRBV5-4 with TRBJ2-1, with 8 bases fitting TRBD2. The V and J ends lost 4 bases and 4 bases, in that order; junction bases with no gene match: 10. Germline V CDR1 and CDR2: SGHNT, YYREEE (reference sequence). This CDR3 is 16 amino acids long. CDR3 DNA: TGTGCCAGCAGCCCTGGCGGGGTAGCGGGATACAATGAGCAGTTCTTC. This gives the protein CASSPGGVAGYNEQFF.

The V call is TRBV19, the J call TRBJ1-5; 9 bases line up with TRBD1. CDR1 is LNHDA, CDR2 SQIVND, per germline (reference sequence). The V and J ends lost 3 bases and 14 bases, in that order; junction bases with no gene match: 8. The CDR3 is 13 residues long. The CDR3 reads CASSMRRTGDKHF. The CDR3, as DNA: TGTGCCAGTAGTATGAGGAGGACAGGGGATAAGCATTTT.

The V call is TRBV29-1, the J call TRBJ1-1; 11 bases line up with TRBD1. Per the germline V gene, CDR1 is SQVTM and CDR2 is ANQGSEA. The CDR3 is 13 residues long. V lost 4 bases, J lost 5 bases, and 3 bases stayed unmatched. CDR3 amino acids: CSVGGQGVTEAFF. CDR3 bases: TGCAGCGTTGGGGGACAGGGGGTAACTGAAGCTTTCTTT.

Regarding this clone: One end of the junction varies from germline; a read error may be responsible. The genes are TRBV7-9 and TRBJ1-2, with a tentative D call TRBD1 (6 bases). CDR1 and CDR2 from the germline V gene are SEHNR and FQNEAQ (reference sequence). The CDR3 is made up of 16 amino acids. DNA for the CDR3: TGCGCCAGCAGCCCCTCAGTCCTGGGGGCTACCTATGGCTACACCTTC. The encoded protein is CASSPSVLGATYGYTF.

The CDR3 loop reads CASRGDRVDEKLFF. CDR3 in DNA: TGTGCCAGCAGGGGGGACAGGGTGGATGAAAAACTGTTTTTT. The chain combines TRBV2 with TRBJ1-4, with 9 bases aligning to TRBD1. This CDR3 is 14 amino acids long. CDR1 is SNHLY, CDR2 FYNNEI, per germline. V lost 6 bases to trimming and J lost 6 bases; unmatched junction nucleotides: 5.

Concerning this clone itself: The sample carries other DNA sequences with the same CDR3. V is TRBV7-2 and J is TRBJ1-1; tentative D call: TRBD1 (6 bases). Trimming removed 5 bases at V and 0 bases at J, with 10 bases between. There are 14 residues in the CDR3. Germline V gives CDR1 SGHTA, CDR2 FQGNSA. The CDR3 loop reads CASSPQGLNTEAFF. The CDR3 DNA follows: TGTGCCAGCAGCCCTCAGGGGCTGAACACTGAAGCTTTCTTT.

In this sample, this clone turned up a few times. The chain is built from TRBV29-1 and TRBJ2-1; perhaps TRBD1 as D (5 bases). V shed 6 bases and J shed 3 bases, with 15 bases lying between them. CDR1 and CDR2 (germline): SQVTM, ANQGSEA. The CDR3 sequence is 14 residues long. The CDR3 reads CSVLQVDSYNEQFF. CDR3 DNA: TGCAGCGTCTTACAGGTGGATAGCTACAATGAGCAGTTCTTC.

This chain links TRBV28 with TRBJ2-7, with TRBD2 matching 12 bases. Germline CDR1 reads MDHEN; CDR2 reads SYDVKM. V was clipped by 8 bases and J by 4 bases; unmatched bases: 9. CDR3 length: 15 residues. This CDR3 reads CASRSASGGEYEQYF. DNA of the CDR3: TGTGCCAGCCGATCTGCTAGCGGGGGGGAATACGAGCAGTACTTC. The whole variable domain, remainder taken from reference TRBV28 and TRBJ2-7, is DVKVTQSSRYLVKRTGEKVFLECVQDMDHENMFWYRQDPGLGLRLIYFSYDVKMKEKGDIPEGYSVSREKKERFSLILESASTNQTSMYLCASRSASGGEYEQYFGPGTRLTVT.

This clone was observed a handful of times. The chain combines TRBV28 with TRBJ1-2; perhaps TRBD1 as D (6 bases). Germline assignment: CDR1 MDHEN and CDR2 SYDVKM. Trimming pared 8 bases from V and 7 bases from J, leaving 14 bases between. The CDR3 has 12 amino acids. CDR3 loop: CASGGGQFGYTF. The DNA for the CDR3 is TGTGCCAGCGGGGGAGGACAGTTTGGCTACACCTTC.

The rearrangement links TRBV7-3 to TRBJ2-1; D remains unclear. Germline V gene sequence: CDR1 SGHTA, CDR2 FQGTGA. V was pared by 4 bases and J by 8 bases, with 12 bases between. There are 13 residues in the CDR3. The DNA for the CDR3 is TGTGCCAGCAGCTCGACCTTAGTTGATGAGCAGTTCTTC. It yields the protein CASSSTLVDEQFF.

As DNA, the CDR3 is TGTGCCAGCAGCACGGGGGGGACTAGCGGGAGGCCGCGGAATGAGCAGTTCTTC. Protein sequence: CASSTGGTSGRPRNEQFF. The chain recombines TRBV5-5 with TRBJ2-1; 15 bases are a match to TRBD2. Trimming removed 4 bases from V and 7 bases from J; junction bases left unmatched: 12. Looked up from germline, CDR1 is SGHKS and CDR2 is YYEKEE (reference sequence). The CDR3 loop spans 18 amino acids.